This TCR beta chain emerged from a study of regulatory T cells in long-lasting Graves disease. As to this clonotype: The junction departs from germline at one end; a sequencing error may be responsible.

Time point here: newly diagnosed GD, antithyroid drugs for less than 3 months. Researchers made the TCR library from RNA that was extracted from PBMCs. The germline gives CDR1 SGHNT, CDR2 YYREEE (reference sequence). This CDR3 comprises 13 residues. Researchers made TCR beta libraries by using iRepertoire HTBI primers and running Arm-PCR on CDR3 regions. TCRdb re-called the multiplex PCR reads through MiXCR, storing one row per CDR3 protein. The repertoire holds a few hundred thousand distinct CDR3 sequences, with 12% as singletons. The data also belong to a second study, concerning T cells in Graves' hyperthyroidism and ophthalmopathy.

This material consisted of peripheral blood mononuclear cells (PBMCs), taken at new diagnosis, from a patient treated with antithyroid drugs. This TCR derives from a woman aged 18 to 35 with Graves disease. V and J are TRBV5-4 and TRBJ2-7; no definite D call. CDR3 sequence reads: CASSVRSSYELYF. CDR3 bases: TGTGCCAGCAGCGTAAGGAGCTCCTACGAGCTGTACTTC.